This paragraph reports one T cell receptor (beta chain). Its matching antigen is unknown. The record originates from a study of graft-versus-host responses after intestinal transplantation. About the study: Grafts were multivisceral, liver-intestinal, or isolated intestinal.

The table came from immunoSEQ multiplex PCR; TCRdb's copy has only in-frame clones and leaves some out. Among 93,000 or so clones listed, approximately 93% were seen once. Whole-study findings and limits: Within allografts, high graft-versus-host to host-versus-graft clonal ratios were seen among patients with graft-donor T cell macrochimerism. Recipient marrow held GvH clones, some first seen in ileum or blood.

Per the germline V gene, CDR1 is SEHNR and CDR2 is FQNEAQ (reference sequence). Trimming took off 5 bases at V and 7 bases at J, with 12 bases between the two ends. The CDR3 has 12 amino acids. The receptor was derived from a human donor who received an intestinal transplant. Source: unstimulated CD8+ T cells sorted from spleen or lymph node cells, taken before intestinal transplant. The rearrangement joins TRBV7-9 to TRBJ2-7; D call uncertain. CDR3 nucleotide sequence: TGTGCCAGCAGCCTTGGGGAATGGGAGCAGTACTTC. Translation: CASSLGEWEQYF.